The TCR beta chain under discussion was sequenced for a study of cytomegalovirus exposure and HLA in healthy donors. Whole-study findings and limits: Cytomegalovirus status, reportedly, was diagnosed with high specificity and sensitivity by the classifier. Rarity marked most TCR sequences, yet some public TCRs occurred in many donors.

In regard to this clone: The antigen is unknown.

The CDR3 extends over 15 amino acids. The V segment lost 4 bases and the J segment 8 bases; nucleotides outside the gene matches: 11. Per germline, CDR1 SEHNR and CDR2 FQNEAQ (reference sequence). The PCR employed 60 Vbeta primers together with 13 Jbeta primers. Measured with immunoSEQ multiplex PCR; TCRdb has only the in-frame clones, and not every one. This sample lists around 33,000 clones; its ten largest clones have under 6%. The origin of this receptor is a woman in her forties in good health and CMV-seropositive. Sequenced sample: PBMCs. J is TRBJ1-2 and V is TRBV7-9; TRBD1 aligns across 9 bases. CDR3 sequence reads: CASSSNRGPHLGYTF. CDR3 in DNA: TGTGCCAGCAGCTCGAACAGGGGGCCCCATTTAGGCTACACCTTC.